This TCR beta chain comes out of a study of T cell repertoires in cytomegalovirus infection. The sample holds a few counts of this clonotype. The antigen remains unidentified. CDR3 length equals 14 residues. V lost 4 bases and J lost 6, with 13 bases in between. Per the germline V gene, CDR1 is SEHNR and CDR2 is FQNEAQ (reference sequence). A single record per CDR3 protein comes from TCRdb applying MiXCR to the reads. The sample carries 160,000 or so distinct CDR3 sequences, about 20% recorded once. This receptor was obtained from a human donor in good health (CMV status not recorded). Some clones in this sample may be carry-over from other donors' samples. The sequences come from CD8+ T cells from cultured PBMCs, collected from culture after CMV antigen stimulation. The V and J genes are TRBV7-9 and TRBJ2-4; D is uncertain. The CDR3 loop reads CASSSPGLGNIQYF. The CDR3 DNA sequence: TGTGCCAGCAGCTCACCCGGCCTGGGAAACATTCAGTACTTC.